This T cell receptor beta chain was obtained from a study of T cell responses to AZD1222 COVID-19 vaccine. The V gene's germline CDR1 is LGHNA and CDR2 YNFKEQ. This CDR3 spans 15 amino acids. V lost 0 bases and J 2 bases, leaving 10 bases between the germline ends. Note on this clone: Antigen specificity is unknown.

Notes on the study in general: Recipients of AZD1222 seropositive at baseline numbered only 6 or 7. Increased Spike-specific TCR breadth and depth were observed after two AZD1222 doses.

Clones were read by immunoSEQ multiplex PCR, and TCRdb kept only the in-frame ones, dropping some. The table includes over 150,000 clones, around 88% detected once. The rearrangement links TRBV4-2 to TRBJ1-2; D possibly corresponds to TRBD1 (6 bases). The sample here was peripheral blood, taken on day 0 of AZD1222 vaccination. The receptor comes from an adult in good health. The CDR3 region has the DNA TGTGCCAGCAGCCAAGATAAGGGACAAAACTATGGCTACACCTTC. Translating gives CASSQDKGQNYGYTF.